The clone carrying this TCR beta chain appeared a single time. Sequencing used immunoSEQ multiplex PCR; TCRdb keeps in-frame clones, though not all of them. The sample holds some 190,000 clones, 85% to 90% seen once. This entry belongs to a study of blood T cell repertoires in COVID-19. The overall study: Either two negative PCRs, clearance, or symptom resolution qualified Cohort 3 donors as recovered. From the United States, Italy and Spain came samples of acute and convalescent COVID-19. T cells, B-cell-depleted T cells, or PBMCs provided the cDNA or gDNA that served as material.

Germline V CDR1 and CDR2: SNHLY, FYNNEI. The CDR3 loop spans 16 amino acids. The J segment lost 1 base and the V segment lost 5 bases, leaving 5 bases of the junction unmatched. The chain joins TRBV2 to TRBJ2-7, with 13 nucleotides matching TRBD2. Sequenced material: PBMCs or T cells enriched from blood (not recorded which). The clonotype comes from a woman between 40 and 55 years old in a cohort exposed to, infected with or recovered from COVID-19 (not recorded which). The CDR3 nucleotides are TGTGCCAGCAGTCGGACTAGCGGGAGAACTTCCTACGAGCAGTACTTC. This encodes CASSRTSGRTSYEQYF.